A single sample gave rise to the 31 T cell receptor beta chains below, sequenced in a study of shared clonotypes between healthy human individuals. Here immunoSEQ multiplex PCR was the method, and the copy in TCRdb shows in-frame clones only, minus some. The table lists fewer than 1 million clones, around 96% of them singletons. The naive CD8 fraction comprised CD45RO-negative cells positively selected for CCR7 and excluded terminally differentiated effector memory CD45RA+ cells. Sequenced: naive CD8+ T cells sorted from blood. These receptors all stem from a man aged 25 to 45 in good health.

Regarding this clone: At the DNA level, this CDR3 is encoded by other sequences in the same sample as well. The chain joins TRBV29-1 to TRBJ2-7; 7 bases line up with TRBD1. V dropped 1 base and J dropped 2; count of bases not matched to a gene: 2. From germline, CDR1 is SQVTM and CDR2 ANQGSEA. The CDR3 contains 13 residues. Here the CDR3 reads CSVEGDRPYEQYF. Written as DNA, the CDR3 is TGCAGCGTTGAAGGGGACAGACCCTACGAGCAGTACTTC.

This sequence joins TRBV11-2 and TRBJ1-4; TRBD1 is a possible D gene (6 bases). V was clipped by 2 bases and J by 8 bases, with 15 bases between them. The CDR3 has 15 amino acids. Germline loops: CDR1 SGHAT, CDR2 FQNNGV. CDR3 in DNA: TGTGCCAGCAGCTTAACCGGGACATCTGGAGAAAAACTGTTTTTT. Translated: CASSLTGTSGEKLFF.

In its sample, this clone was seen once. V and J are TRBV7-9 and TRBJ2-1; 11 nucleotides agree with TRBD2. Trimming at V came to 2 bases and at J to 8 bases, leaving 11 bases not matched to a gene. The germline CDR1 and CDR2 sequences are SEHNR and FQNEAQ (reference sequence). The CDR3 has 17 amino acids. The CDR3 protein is CASSLIAGGPGFHEQFF. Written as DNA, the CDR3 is TGTGCCAGCAGCTTAATAGCGGGAGGGCCGGGTTTTCATGAGCAGTTCTTC.

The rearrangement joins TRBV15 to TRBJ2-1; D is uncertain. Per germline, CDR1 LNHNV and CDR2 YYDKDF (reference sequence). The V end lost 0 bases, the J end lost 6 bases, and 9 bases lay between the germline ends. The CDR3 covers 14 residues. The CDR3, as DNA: TGTGCCACCAGCAGAGAAGGTGGCTCCAATGAGCAGTTCTTC. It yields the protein CATSREGGSNEQFF. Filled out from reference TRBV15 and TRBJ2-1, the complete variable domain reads DAMVIQNPRYQVTQFGKPVTLSCSQTLNHNVMYWYQQKSSQAPKLLFHYYDKDFNNEADTPDNFQSRRPNTSFCFLDIRSPGLGDTAMYLCATSREGGSNEQFFGPGTRLTVL.

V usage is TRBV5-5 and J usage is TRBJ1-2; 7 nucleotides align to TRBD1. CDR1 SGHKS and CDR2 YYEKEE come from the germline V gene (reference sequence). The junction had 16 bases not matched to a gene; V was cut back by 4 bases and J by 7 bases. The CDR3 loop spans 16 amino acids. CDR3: CASSLMGQPAIGGYTF. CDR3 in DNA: TGTGCCAGCAGCCTTATGGGACAGCCTGCGATAGGTGGCTACACCTTC.

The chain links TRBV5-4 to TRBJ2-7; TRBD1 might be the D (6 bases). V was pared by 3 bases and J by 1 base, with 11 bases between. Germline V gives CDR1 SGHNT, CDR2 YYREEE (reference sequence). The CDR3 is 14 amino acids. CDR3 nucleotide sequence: TGTGCCAGCAGCTATTCGGACAGTTCCTACGAGCAGTACTTC. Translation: CASSYSDSSYEQYF.

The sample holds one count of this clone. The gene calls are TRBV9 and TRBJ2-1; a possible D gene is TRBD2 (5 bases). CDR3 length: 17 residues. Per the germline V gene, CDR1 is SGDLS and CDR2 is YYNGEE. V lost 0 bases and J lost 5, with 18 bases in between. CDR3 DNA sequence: TGTGCCAGCAGCGTAGAAGGTGTGAGGAGGAACAACAATGAGCAGTTCTTC. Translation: CASSVEGVRRNNNEQFF.

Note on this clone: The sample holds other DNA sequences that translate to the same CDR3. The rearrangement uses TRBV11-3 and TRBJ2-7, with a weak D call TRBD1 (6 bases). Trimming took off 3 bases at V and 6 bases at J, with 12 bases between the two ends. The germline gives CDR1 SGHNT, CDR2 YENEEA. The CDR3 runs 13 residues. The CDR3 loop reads CASSLGTGSEQYF. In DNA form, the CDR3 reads TGTGCCAGCAGCTTGGGAACAGGGAGCGAGCAGTACTTC.

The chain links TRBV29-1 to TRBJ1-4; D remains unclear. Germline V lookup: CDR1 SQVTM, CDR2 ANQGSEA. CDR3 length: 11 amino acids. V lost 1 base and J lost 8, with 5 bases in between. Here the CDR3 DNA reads TGCAGCGTTGAAGTCGAGGAAAAACTGTTTTTT. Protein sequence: CSVEVEEKLFF. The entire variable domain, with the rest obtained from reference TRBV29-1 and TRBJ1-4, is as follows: SAVISQKPSRDICQRGTSLTIQCQVDSQVTMMFWYRQQPGQSLTLIATANQGSEATYESGFVIDKFPISRPNLTFSTLTVSNMSPEDSSIYLCSVEVEEKLFFGSGTQLSVL.

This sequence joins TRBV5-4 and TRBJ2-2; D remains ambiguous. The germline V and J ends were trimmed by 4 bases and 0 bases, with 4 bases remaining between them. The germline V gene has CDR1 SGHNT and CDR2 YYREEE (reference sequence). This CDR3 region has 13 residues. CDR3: CASSPPNTGELFF. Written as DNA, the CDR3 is TGTGCCAGCAGCCCTCCGAACACCGGGGAGCTGTTTTTT.

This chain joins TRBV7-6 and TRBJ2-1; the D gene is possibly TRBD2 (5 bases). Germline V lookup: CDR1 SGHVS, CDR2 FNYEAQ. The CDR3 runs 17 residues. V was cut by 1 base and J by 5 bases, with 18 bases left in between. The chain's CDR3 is CASSLVPFERRDNEQFF. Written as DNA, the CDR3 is TGTGCCAGCAGCTTAGTACCGTTCGAGCGGAGAGACAATGAGCAGTTCTTC.

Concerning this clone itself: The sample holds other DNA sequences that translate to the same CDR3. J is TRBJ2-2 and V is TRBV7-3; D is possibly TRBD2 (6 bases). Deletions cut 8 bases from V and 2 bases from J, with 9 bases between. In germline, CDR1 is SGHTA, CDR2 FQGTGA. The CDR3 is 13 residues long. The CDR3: CASGDSNTGELFF. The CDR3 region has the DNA TGTGCCAGCGGGGACTCCAACACCGGGGAGCTGTTTTTT. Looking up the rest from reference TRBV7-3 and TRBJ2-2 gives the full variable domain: GAGVSQTPSNKVTEKGKYVELRCDPISGHTALYWYRQSLGQGPEFLIYFQGTGAADDSGLPNDRFFAVRPEGSVSTLKIQRTERGDSAVYLCASGDSNTGELFFGEGSRLTVL.

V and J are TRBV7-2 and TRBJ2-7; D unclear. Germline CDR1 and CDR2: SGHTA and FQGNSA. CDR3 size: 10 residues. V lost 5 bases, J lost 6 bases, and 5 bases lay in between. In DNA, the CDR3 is TGTGCCAGCAGCGCAATCGAGCAGTACTTC. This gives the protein CASSAIEQYF.

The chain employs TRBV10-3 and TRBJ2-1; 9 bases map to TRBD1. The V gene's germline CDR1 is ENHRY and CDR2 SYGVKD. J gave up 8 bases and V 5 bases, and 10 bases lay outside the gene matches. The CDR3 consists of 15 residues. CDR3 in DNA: TGTGCCATCAGTACGGGACAGGGAATTCCCTATGAGCAGTTCTTC. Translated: CAISTGQGIPYEQFF.

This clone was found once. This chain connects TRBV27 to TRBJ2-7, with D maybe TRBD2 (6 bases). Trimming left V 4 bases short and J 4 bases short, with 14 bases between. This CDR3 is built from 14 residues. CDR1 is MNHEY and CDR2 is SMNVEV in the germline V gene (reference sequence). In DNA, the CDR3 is TGTGCCAGCAGTTCGTTACGGGAGCAGTACGAGCAGTACTTC. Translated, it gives CASSSLREQYEQYF.

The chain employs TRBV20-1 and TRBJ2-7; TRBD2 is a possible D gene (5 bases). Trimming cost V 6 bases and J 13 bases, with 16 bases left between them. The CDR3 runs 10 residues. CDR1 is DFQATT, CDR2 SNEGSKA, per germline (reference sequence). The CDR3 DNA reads TGCAGTGCAGAGGGCCCACCGGAATACTTC. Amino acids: CSAEGPPEYF.

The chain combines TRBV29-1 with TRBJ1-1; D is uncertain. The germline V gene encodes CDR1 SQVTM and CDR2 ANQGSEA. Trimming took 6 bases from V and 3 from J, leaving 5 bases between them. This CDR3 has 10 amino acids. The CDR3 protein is CSVLYTEAFF. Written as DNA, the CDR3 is TGCAGCGTCTTGTACACTGAAGCTTTCTTT.

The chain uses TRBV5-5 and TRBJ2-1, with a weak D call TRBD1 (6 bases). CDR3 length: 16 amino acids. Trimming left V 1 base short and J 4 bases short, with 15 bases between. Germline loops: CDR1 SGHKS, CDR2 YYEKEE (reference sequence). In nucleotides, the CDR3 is TGTGCCAGCAGCTTGTCCGCGGACAGTTCGTACAATGAGCAGTTCTTC. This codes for CASSLSADSSYNEQFF.

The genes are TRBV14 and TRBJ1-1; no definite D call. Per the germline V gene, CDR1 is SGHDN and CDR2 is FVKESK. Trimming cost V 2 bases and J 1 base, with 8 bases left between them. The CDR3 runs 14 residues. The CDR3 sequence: CASSQRQGNTEAFF. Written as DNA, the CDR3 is TGTGCCAGCAGCCAACGTCAAGGGAACACTGAAGCTTTCTTT.

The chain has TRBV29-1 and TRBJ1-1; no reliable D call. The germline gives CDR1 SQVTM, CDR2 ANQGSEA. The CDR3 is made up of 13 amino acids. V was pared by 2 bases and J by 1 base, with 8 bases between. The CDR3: CSVEQSGNTEAFF. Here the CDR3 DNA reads TGCAGCGTTGAACAAAGCGGGAACACTGAAGCTTTCTTT.

The CDR3 coding sequence is TGTGCCAGCGGACCCAGGGATGCGCACGTCCTGACTTTC. Protein sequence: CASGPRDAHVLTF. This rearrangement joins TRBV7-9 to TRBJ2-6, with D maybe TRBD1 (5 bases). Germline CDR1 reads SEHNR; CDR2 reads FQNEAQ (reference sequence). The CDR3 is 13 amino acids. V lost 8 bases, J lost 11 bases, and 16 bases lay in between.

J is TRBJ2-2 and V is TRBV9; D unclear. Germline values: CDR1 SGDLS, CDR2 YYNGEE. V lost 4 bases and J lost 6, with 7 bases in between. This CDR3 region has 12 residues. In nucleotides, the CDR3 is TGTGCCAGCAGCATTAACGCCGGGGAGCTGTTTTTT. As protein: CASSINAGELFF.

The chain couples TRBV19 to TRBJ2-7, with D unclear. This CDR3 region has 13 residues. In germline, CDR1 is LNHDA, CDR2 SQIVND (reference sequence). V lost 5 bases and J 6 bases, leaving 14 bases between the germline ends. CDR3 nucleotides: TGTGCCAGTAGTCTCGACTTGGGGTCCGAGCAGTACTTC. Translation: CASSLDLGSEQYF.

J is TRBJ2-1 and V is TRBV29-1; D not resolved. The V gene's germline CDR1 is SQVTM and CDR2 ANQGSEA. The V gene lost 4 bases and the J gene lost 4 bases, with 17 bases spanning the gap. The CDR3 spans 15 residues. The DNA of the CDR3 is TGCAGCGTTGGGGGAAGTGTGGATGAATACAATGAGCAGTTCTTC. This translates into CSVGGSVDEYNEQFF.

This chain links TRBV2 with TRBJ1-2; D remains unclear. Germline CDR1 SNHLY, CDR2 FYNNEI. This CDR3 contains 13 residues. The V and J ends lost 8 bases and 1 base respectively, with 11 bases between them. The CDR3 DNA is TGTGCCAGCTATGACGTGGTTAACTATGGCTACACCTTC. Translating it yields CASYDVVNYGYTF.

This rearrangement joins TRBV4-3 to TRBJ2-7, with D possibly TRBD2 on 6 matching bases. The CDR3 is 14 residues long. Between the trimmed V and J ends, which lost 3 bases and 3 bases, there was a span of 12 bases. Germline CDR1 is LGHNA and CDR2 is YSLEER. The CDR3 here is CASSQGTVVYEQYF. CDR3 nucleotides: TGCGCCAGCAGCCAGGGGACTGTGGTCTACGAGCAGTACTTC.

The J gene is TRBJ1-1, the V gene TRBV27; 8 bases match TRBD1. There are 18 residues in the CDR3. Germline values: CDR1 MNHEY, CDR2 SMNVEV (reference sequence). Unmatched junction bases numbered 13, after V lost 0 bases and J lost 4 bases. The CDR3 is CASSLSRTGSVLGTEAFF. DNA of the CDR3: TGTGCCAGCAGTTTATCCCGGACAGGGTCGGTTCTTGGCACTGAAGCTTTCTTT.

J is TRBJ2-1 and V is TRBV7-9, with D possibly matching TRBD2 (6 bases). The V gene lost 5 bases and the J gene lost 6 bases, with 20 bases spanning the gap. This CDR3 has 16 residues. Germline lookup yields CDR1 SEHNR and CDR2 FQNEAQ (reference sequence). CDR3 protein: CASSRLDDGSSNEQFF. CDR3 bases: TGTGCCAGCAGCCGCTTAGACGACGGGAGTAGCAATGAGCAGTTCTTC.

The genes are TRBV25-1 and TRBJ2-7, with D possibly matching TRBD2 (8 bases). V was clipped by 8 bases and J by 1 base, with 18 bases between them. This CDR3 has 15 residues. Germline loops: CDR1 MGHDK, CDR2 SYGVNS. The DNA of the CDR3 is TGTGCCAGCCCTACGGGGGGGGACAGATCCTACGAGCAGTACTTC. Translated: CASPTGGDRSYEQYF.

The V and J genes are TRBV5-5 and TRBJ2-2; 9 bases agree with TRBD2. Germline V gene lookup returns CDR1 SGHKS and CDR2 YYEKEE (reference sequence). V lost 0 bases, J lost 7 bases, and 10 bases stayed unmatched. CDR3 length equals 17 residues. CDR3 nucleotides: TGTGCCAGCAGCTTGGGACTCGGGATAGCGGGAGTCGGGGAGCTGTTTTTT. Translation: CASSLGLGIAGVGELFF.

In DNA form, the CDR3 reads TGTGCCAGCTCACCTCCGATGGGGGCGACGGTCTACGAGCAGTACTTC. Amino acid sequence: CASSPPMGATVYEQYF. This chain connects TRBV18 to TRBJ2-7; a possible D gene is TRBD1 (6 bases). The CDR3 spans 16 residues. Trimming cost V 3 bases and J 3 bases, with 18 bases left between them. The germline gives CDR1 KGHSH, CDR2 LQKENI.